A selection of T cell receptor beta chains follows, all from one sample in a study of control samples from healthy donors and cancer patients. Libraries were prepared by immunoSEQ multiplex PCR; TCRdb keeps only in-frame clonotypes and omits some of them. Here the sample spans 150,000 to 200,000 clones, roughly nine tenths being singletons. Material for sequencing was blood. These receptors were collected from a woman in her 30s in good health. CDR3s include the opening cysteine and the closing phenylalanine or tryptophan. The D gene is left open where the match is weak. The size entry is marked missing in some rows and otherwise reads once, few, many or a size class.

v_call	j_call	d_call	clone_size	cdr3_nt	cdr3_aa
TRBV5-6	TRBJ1-2	.	.	TGTGCCAGCAGCTTGGTACAGGTTAACTATGGCTACACCTTC	CASSLVQVNYGYTF
TRBV11-2	TRBJ1-1	.	once	TGTGCCAGCAGCTTAGATCTACAGCCGTACACTGAAGCTTTCTTT	CASSLDLQPYTEAFF
TRBV28	TRBJ2-7	.	once	TGTGCCAGCACTGGGACGCCGTCCCTCTACGAGCAGTACTTC	CASTGTPSLYEQYF
TRBV19	TRBJ1-1	TRBD1	once	TGTGCCAGTAGTCCAGGGGGCGGAACTGAAGCTTTCTTT	CASSPGGGTEAFF
TRBV6-5	TRBJ1-5	.	.	TGTGCCAGCAGTTACTCGAGGAATCAGCCCCAGCATTTT	CASSYSRNQPQHF
TRBV11-2	TRBJ1-5	.	.	TGTGCCAGCAGCTTCAGGGGACAGCCCCAGCATTTT	CASSFRGQPQHF
TRBV11-2	TRBJ1-5	TRBD1	once	TGTGCCAGCAGCTCGGGACAGGCTAGCAATCAGCCCCAGCATTTT	CASSSGQASNQPQHF
TRBV30	TRBJ1-3	.	once	TGTGCCTGGAGTGAACAGCGAAACACCATATATTTT	CAWSEQRNTIYF
TRBV11-2	TRBJ2-2	TRBD2	.	TGTGCCAGCAGCTTACCCCGGGGGGGAGACGGGGAGCTGTTTTTT	CASSLPRGGDGELFF
TRBV28	TRBJ1-2	.	.	TGTGCCAGCAGTTTACCGCCCTATGGCTACACCTTC	CASSLPPYGYTF
TRBV7-9	TRBJ1-1	.	.	TGTGCCAGCAGTCAGGGGAGTGAAGCTTTCTTT	CASSQGSEAFF
TRBV7-7	TRBJ2-3	.	once	TGTGCTAGCAGCTTAGCAGGATCCCGCACAGATACGCAGTATTTT	CASSLAGSRTDTQYF
TRBV11-3	TRBJ2-6	.	.	TGTGCCAGCAGCCGACAGCTTTCTGGGGCCAACGTCCTGACTTTC	CASSRQLSGANVLTF
TRBV28	TRBJ2-3	.	few	TGTGCCAGCAGGCCGGGACGGGCTAGCACAGATACGCAGTATTTT	CASRPGRASTDTQYF
TRBV27	TRBJ2-1	TRBD2	.	TGTGCCAGCAGTTCTAGACTAGCGGGATACAATGAGCAGTTCTTC	CASSSRLAGYNEQFF
TRBV10-2	TRBJ2-2	TRBD2	.	TGCGCCAGCAGTGGTCGGGCGGGAGGCACCGGGGAGCTGTTTTTT	CASSGRAGGTGELFF
TRBV28	TRBJ2-1	TRBD2	.	TGTGCCAGCAGTTCTAGCGGTAGCTCCTACAATGAGCAGTTCTTC	CASSSSGSSYNEQFF
TRBV7-3	TRBJ2-1	.	.	TGTGCCAGCAGCTTAGGGCCCTACAATGAGCAGTTCTTC	CASSLGPYNEQFF
TRBV19	TRBJ1-5	.	.	TGTGCCAGTAGTATCCGGGACACGAATCAGCCCCAGCATTTT	CASSIRDTNQPQHF
TRBV18	TRBJ2-7	.	.	TGTGCCAGCTCACCACTAGGGTGGCAGGGGAGCTCCTACGAGCAGTACTTC	CASSPLGWQGSSYEQYF
TRBV27	TRBJ1-2	.	.	TGTGCCAGCAGTTTATTGGGCCCTAACTATGGCTACACCTTC	CASSLLGPNYGYTF
TRBV9	TRBJ1-1	TRBD1	.	TGTGCCAGCAGCGGAACACAGGGGGCCGGCACTGAAGCTTTCTTT	CASSGTQGAGTEAFF
TRBV14	TRBJ2-3	TRBD2	.	TGTGCCAGCAGCCTCGGACTAGCGGGGCTCCGCACAGATACGCAGTATTTT	CASSLGLAGLRTDTQYF
TRBV11-3	TRBJ1-3	TRBD1	.	TGTGCCAGCAGCCACAGGGGCCCCTCTGGAAACACCATATATTTT	CASSHRGPSGNTIYF
TRBV6-2/TRBV6-3	TRBJ2-6	.	.	TGTGCCAGCAGTTTGGGTAGCTCTGGGGCCAACGTCCTGACTTTC	CASSLGSSGANVLTF
TRBV6-5	TRBJ1-6	TRBD1	.	TGTGCCAGCAGGGACAGGGCTATTAATTCACCCCTCCACTTT	CASRDRAINSPLHF
TRBV19	TRBJ2-1	TRBD2	.	TGTGCCAGTAGTAGGACTAGCGGGAGCTCCTACAATGAGCAGTTCTTC	CASSRTSGSSYNEQFF
TRBV11-2	TRBJ2-3	.	.	TGTGCCAGCAGCTTACAGCGGGCCACAGATACGCAGTATTTT	CASSLQRATDTQYF
TRBV6-1	TRBJ1-2	.	.	TGTGCCAGCAGTGAAAGAGGGGGTGGCTACACCTTC	CASSERGGGYTF
TRBV12-3/TRBV12-4	TRBJ2-5	.	.	TGTGCCAGCAGGGTCGGCCAAGAGACCCAGTACTTC	CASRVGQETQYF
TRBV5-1	TRBJ1-2	.	.	TGCGCCAGCAGCTTGTCAGGAATCTATGGCTACACCTTC	CASSLSGIYGYTF